A single count supports the clone carrying this T cell receptor beta chain. As processed by the authors: For nucleated cells, counts were estimated from reference gene primer amplification. Clones were sequenced by immunoSEQ multiplex PCR, and TCRdb holds only the in-frame ones, with some missing. V and J calls plus clone size are reproduced from that table; the DNA served to infer D and trimming. The sample records around 200,000 clones, over 75% being singletons. V gave up 2 bases and J gave up 7 bases, with 11 bases separating them. The CDR3 is 13 residues long. CDR1 SEHNR and CDR2 FQNEAQ come from the germline V gene (reference sequence). The data belong to a study of blood T cell repertoires in COVID-19. Overall study context: Nucleic acid was either cDNA or gDNA, and it came from T cells, B-cell-depleted T cells, or PBMCs.

This sequence originates from a woman in her fifties or sixties with acute or convalescent COVID-19. The sample consisted of peripheral blood. V usage is TRBV7-9 and J usage is TRBJ1-1; D is possibly TRBD1 (5 bases). As DNA, the CDR3 is TGTGCCAGCAGCTTAAGCGGGGCGGTTGAAGCTTTCTTT. This gives the protein CASSLSGAVEAFF.